These 21 T cell receptor beta chains were all obtained from the same sample, sequenced in a study of T-cell memory formation after mild COVID-19. MiXCR, run by TCRdb on the 5' RACE reads, gives a single entry per CDR3 protein. The sample includes about 430,000 distinct CDR3 sequences, over 15% seen only once; the top ten take 20% to 25%. Sequenced: PBMCs or a T cell subset sorted from them (not recorded which). The source of these receptors is a man younger than 30 who had mild COVID-19 (a few samples of this study predate the infection). Cell type and time point are not known.

There are a few counts of this clonotype. The chain couples TRBV7-9 to TRBJ2-1, with D unresolved. Trimming stripped 8 bases from V and 2 bases from J, with 31 bases between. The CDR3 is 20 amino acids. The germline gives CDR1 SEHNR, CDR2 FQNEAQ (reference sequence). CDR3 sequence: CASLSPSWPSETPAYNEQFF. The CDR3 bases are TGTGCCAGCCTCTCCCCGAGCTGGCCCTCCGAGACCCCTGCCTACAATGAGCAGTTCTTC.

The chain links TRBV5-6 to TRBJ1-1, with D perhaps TRBD1 (5 bases). This CDR3 contains 15 residues. Germline V CDR1 and CDR2: SGHDT, YYEEEE. Trimming pared 4 bases from V and 1 base from J, leaving 14 bases between. The CDR3 here is CASSALSGGNTEAFF. The CDR3 DNA reads TGTGCCAGCAGCGCCCTTTCCGGGGGGAACACTGAAGCTTTCTTT.

The chain couples TRBV7-2 to TRBJ1-1; D ambiguous. CDR3 size: 13 residues. Trimming took off 4 bases at V and 7 bases at J, with 13 bases between the two ends. CDR1 is SGHTA, CDR2 FQGNSA, per germline. CDR3 DNA: TGTGCCAGCAGCTCAGCAGCGAAGATTGAAGCTTTCTTT. Protein: CASSSAAKIEAFF.

This clonotype was detected only a few times. The chain links TRBV2 to TRBJ2-3; D call uncertain. This CDR3 spans 15 amino acids. Germline lookup yields CDR1 SNHLY and CDR2 FYNNEI. The V and J ends lost 2 bases and 0 bases respectively, with 9 bases between them. The CDR3 nucleotides are TGTGCCAGCAGTGAATGGCTAGAAAGCACAGATACGCAGTATTTT. Its protein is CASSEWLESTDTQYF.

This clonotype was recorded a few times. The rearrangement uses TRBV4-3 and TRBJ1-1, with unresolved D. The germline V gene has CDR1 LGHNA and CDR2 YSLEER. The CDR3 runs 14 residues. Trimming took off 3 bases at V and 11 bases at J, with 19 bases between the two ends. CDR3 in amino acids: CASSHPFADSGAFF. CDR3 sequence (DNA): TGCGCCAGCAGCCACCCGTTCGCGGATAGTGGGGCTTTCTTT.

The chain recombines TRBV30 with TRBJ2-3; D might be TRBD2 (6 bases). The germline V gene encodes CDR1 GTSNPN and CDR2 SVGIG (reference sequence). V lost 2 bases and J lost 8, with 23 bases in between. The CDR3 sequence is 16 residues long. CDR3 residues: CAWSNTGTPGTGTQYF. The CDR3 bases are TGTGCCTGGAGTAATACCGGGACTCCTGGGACGGGTACGCAGTATTTT.

This chain connects TRBV9 to TRBJ2-3; D is uncertain. The germline V gene has CDR1 SGDLS and CDR2 YYNGEE. The CDR3 consists of 14 residues. V lost 3 bases and J 1 base, leaving 9 bases between the germline ends. Here the CDR3 reads CASSAGFGTDTQYF. CDR3 sequence (DNA): TGTGCCAGCAGCGCCGGATTTGGCACAGATACGCAGTATTTT.

V usage is TRBV7-3 and J usage is TRBJ1-1, with D unclear. V was trimmed by 3 bases and J by 0 bases, leaving 8 bases between them. Per the germline V gene, CDR1 is SGHTA and CDR2 is FQGTGA. This CDR3 has 14 amino acids. The CDR3 is CASSLEIMNTEAFF. The CDR3 coding sequence is TGTGCCAGCAGCTTGGAGATTATGAACACTGAAGCTTTCTTT.

This sequence joins TRBV18 and TRBJ2-7; the D is unclear. V lost 0 bases and J 6 bases, leaving 6 bases between the germline ends. Per the germline V gene, CDR1 is KGHSH and CDR2 is LQKENI. This CDR3 spans 12 amino acids. CDR3: CASSPPVGEQYF. Here the CDR3 DNA reads TGTGCCAGCTCACCACCTGTTGGCGAGCAGTACTTC.

The V call is TRBV7-2, the J call TRBJ2-3, with D tentatively TRBD1 (6 bases). The germline V gene encodes CDR1 SGHTA and CDR2 FQGNSA. With 6 bases removed from V and 1 base from J, the gap between germline ends came to 14 bases. The CDR3 is 15 amino acids. The CDR3 region is CASRIGTSGTDTQYF. In DNA form, the CDR3 reads TGTGCCAGCAGGATCGGGACAAGCGGCACAGATACGCAGTATTTT.

This clonotype showed up just a few times. This chain uses TRBV15 with TRBJ2-7; D possibly corresponds to TRBD1 (5 bases). V lost 0 bases, J lost 3 bases, and 12 bases lay in between. The CDR3 spans 15 residues. Germline CDR1 reads LNHNV; CDR2 reads YYDKDF (reference sequence). The CDR3 sequence: CATSRDRGKLYEQYF. CDR3 DNA: TGTGCCACCAGCAGAGATAGGGGCAAACTCTACGAGCAGTACTTC.

This clonotype came up once. The V and J genes are TRBV29-1 and TRBJ1-2; D is undetermined. Trimming removed 4 bases at V and 0 bases at J, with 6 bases between. The CDR3 runs to 12 residues. Germline CDR1 reads SQVTM; CDR2 reads ANQGSEA. The CDR3: CSVVGPNYGYTF. CDR3 in DNA: TGCAGCGTTGTGGGTCCTAACTATGGCTACACCTTC.

V gene TRBV5-1 combines with J gene TRBJ1-4; D remains unclear. This CDR3 has 13 amino acids. Per germline, CDR1 SGHRS and CDR2 YFSETQ. Trimming stripped 0 bases from V and 14 bases from J, with 14 bases between. CDR3 in DNA: TGCGCCAGCAGCTTGGGTTCCCCCCGAGGGCTGTTTTTT. Encoded protein: CASSLGSPRGLFF.

The chain links TRBV18 to TRBJ2-7; 7 bases align to TRBD1. The CDR3 contains 14 residues. The germline gives CDR1 KGHSH, CDR2 LQKENI. Trimming removed 2 bases from V and 2 bases from J; junction bases left unmatched: 3. The CDR3 DNA sequence: TGTGCCAGCTCACCAGACAGGGCCACCTACGAGCAGTACTTC. It yields the protein CASSPDRATYEQYF. The full variable domain, in which reference TRBV18 and TRBJ2-7 provide the parts outside the CDR3, is NAGVMQNPRHLVRRRGQEARLRCSPMKGHSHVYWYRQLPEEGLKFMVYLQKENIIDESGMPKERFSAEFPKEGPSILRIQQVVRGDSAAYFCASSPDRATYEQYFGPGTRLTVT.

There are a few counts of this clonotype. The chain's CDR3 is CSASTGLSTDTQYF. CDR3 nucleotide sequence: TGCAGCGCATCGACAGGGCTGAGCACAGATACGCAGTATTTT. J is TRBJ2-3 and V is TRBV29-1; TRBD1 matches at 7 bases. V dropped 7 bases and J dropped 0; count of bases not matched to a gene: 7. The CDR3 has 14 amino acids. Germline V gives CDR1 SQVTM, CDR2 ANQGSEA.

The V and J genes are TRBV5-6 and TRBJ2-7, with D hard to call. CDR3 size: 12 residues. V gave up 0 bases and J gave up 5 bases, with 6 bases separating them. Per germline, CDR1 SGHDT and CDR2 YYEEEE. The CDR3 region is CASSLGPHEQYV. In nucleotides, the CDR3 is TGTGCCAGCAGCTTGGGGCCTCACGAGCAGTACGTC.

This clonotype was observed a few times. The V gene is TRBV3-1, the J gene TRBJ2-1, with 10 bases matching TRBD2. V dropped 1 base and J dropped 9; count of bases not matched to a gene: 6. This CDR3 region has 15 residues. In germline, CDR1 is LGHDT, CDR2 YNNKEL (reference sequence). The CDR3 coding sequence is TGTGCCAGCAGCCAAGCTCCTAGCGGGGGTGTTGAGCAGTTCTTC. This translates into CASSQAPSGGVEQFF.

This clonotype has more than one count but fewer than ten. The gene calls are TRBV6-2 or TRBV6-3 and TRBJ2-5; D might be TRBD2 (7 bases). Germline CDR1 and CDR2: MNHEY and SVGEGT. CDR3 length equals 14 residues. V was cut by 7 bases and J by 5 bases, with 17 bases left in between. CDR3 bases: TGTGCCAGCAAAGCAGCGGGGCAGGGGGAGACCCAGTACTTC. Translated, it gives CASKAAGQGETQYF.

This sequence joins TRBV7-2 and TRBJ1-5; D gene unclear. Looked up from germline, CDR1 is SGHTA and CDR2 is FQGNSA. V was trimmed by 5 bases and J by 6 bases, leaving 20 bases between them. The CDR3 covers 16 residues. CDR3 protein: CASSPGRERGRQPQHF. CDR3 coding DNA: TGTGCCAGCAGCCCGGGGAGAGAGCGGGGTCGTCAGCCCCAGCATTTT.

This clonotype was seen a handful of times. The chain carries TRBV13 and TRBJ2-2; no clear D. The CDR3 spans 14 residues. With 3 bases removed from V and 0 bases from J, the gap between germline ends came to 5 bases. Germline V lookup: CDR1 PRHDT, CDR2 FYEKMQ (reference sequence). CDR3 DNA: TGTGCCAGCAGCTTTCTGACGAACACCGGGGAGCTGTTTTTT. It encodes CASSFLTNTGELFF. Filled out from reference TRBV13 and TRBJ2-2, the complete variable domain reads AAGVIQSPRHLIKEKRETATLKCYPIPRHDTVYWYQQGPGQDPQFLISFYEKMQSDKGSIPDRFSAQQFSDYHSELNMSSLELGDSALYFCASSFLTNTGELFFGEGSRLTVL.

This sequence joins TRBV2 and TRBJ1-1, with TRBD1 as a possible D gene (5 bases). In germline, CDR1 is SNHLY, CDR2 FYNNEI. The V end lost 6 bases, the J end lost 3 bases, and 11 bases lay between the germline ends. This CDR3 contains 13 residues. The CDR3, as DNA: TGTGCCAGCAGGGGCAGGGAACACACTGAAGCTTTCTTT. Protein: CASRGREHTEAFF.